Each of the 25 T cell receptor beta chains below was sequenced from the same sample in a study of cytomegalovirus exposure and HLA in healthy donors. Profiled with immunoSEQ multiplex PCR; TCRdb holds only in-frame clones, not every one. The sample has about 140,000 clones, more than 75% seen once. The specimen was PBMCs. The receptor set was obtained from a man aged 18 to 29 in good health and CMV-seropositive.

The chain links TRBV18 to TRBJ2-7; tentatively, D is TRBD2 (5 bases). The ends were cut back, 8 bases at V and 3 bases at J, with 29 bases in the middle. This CDR3 has 18 amino acids. Germline V gene lookup returns CDR1 KGHSH and CDR2 LQKENI. The CDR3 sequence: CASRPLPRAGVLNYEQYF. CDR3 DNA sequence: TGTGCCAGCCGACCACTTCCTCGGGCCGGGGTCCTTAACTACGAGCAGTACTTC.

This chain uses TRBV2 with TRBJ2-1; 8 bases are shared with TRBD1. V shed 7 bases, J shed 4 bases, and the junction held 3 bases outside the gene matches. The germline V gene encodes CDR1 SNHLY and CDR2 FYNNEI. The CDR3 sequence is 13 residues long. For the CDR3, the DNA is TGTGCCAGCACCGGGACAGGTTACAATGAGCAGTTCTTC. Its translation: CASTGTGYNEQFF. The variable domain in full, with the rest retrieved from reference TRBV2 and TRBJ2-1, is EPEVTQTPSHQVTQMGQEVILRCVPISNHLYFYWYRQILGQKVEFLVSFYNNEISEKSEIFDDQFSVERPDGSNFTLKIRSTKLEDSAMYFCASTGTGYNEQFFGPGTRLTVL.

The chain combines TRBV25-1 with TRBJ2-2; D uncertain. Germline V gives CDR1 MGHDK, CDR2 SYGVNS. Trimming removed 6 bases from V and 7 bases from J, with 6 bases in between. The CDR3 sequence is 11 residues long. CDR3 region: CASRFNGELFF. CDR3 DNA sequence: TGTGCCAGCAGGTTTAACGGGGAGCTGTTTTTT. Looking up the rest from reference TRBV25-1 and TRBJ2-2 gives the full variable domain: EADIYQTPRYLVIGTGKKITLECSQTMGHDKMYWYQQDPGMELHLIHYSYGVNSTEKGDLSSESTVSRIRTEHFPLTLESARPSHTSQYLCASRFNGELFFGEGSRLTVL.

The V and J genes are TRBV7-3 and TRBJ2-1; 7 nucleotides line up with TRBD2. The germline V gene encodes CDR1 SGHTA and CDR2 FQGTGA. The CDR3 has 15 amino acids. The V and J ends lost 2 bases and 2 bases, in that order; junction bases with no gene match: 3. This CDR3 reads CASSLSAGAYNEQFF. The CDR3 DNA sequence: TGTGCCAGCAGCTTATCGGCGGGGGCCTACAATGAGCAGTTCTTC.

This clone has at least ten counts. The chain uses TRBV2 and TRBJ1-2; D remains unclear. This CDR3 has 17 amino acids. CDR1 SNHLY and CDR2 FYNNEI come from the germline V gene. Trimming took 3 bases from V and 6 from J, leaving 23 bases between them. CDR3 amino acids: CASSERLWGAHLDGYTF. The CDR3 DNA sequence: TGTGCCAGCAGTGAGCGATTGTGGGGAGCTCATTTGGATGGCTACACCTTC. Based on the CDR3 plus reference TRBV2 and TRBJ1-2, the full variable domain is EPEVTQTPSHQVTQMGQEVILRCVPISNHLYFYWYRQILGQKVEFLVSFYNNEISEKSEIFDDQFSVERPDGSNFTLKIRSTKLEDSAMYFCASSERLWGAHLDGYTFGSGTRLTVV.

This chain uses TRBV30 with TRBJ2-4; the D gene is possibly TRBD2 (5 bases). The CDR3 is 12 residues long. V dropped 0 bases and J dropped 9 bases, with 9 bases sitting between them. CDR1 is GTSNPN and CDR2 is SVGIG in the germline V gene (reference sequence). The CDR3 spells CAWSVDRGIQYF. The CDR3 DNA follows: TGTGCCTGGAGTGTAGACCGGGGCATTCAGTACTTC.

This clone was counted a few times. The chain's CDR3 is CASSRDRLSNQPQHF. DNA for the CDR3: TGTGCCAGCAGCCGCGACAGGCTTAGCAATCAGCCCCAGCATTTT. The V and J genes are TRBV7-9 and TRBJ1-5; perhaps TRBD1 as D (6 bases). V lost 5 bases and J lost 0, with 11 bases in between. CDR3 length: 15 residues. CDR1 is SEHNR, CDR2 FQNEAQ, per germline (reference sequence).

V is TRBV6-6 and J is TRBJ1-4, with D possibly TRBD1 on 5 matching bases. V lost 8 bases and J lost 8, with 15 bases in between. From germline, CDR1 is MNHNY and CDR2 SVGAGI (reference sequence). The CDR3 has 13 residues. The CDR3 is CASGGNLLEKLFF. The CDR3 DNA reads TGTGCCAGCGGGGGGAACTTGCTAGAAAAACTGTTTTTT.

The CDR3 sequence: CASSLEKGAGTQYF. DNA of the CDR3: TGCGCCAGCAGCTTGGAGAAGGGGGCTGGTACGCAGTATTTT. The chain has TRBV5-1 and TRBJ2-3; 7 nucleotides match TRBD1. The V segment lost 0 bases and the J segment 8 bases; nucleotides outside the gene matches: 6. The length of the CDR3 is 14 residues. Germline CDR1 reads SGHRS; CDR2 reads YFSETQ.

This clone has just one count. The chain joins TRBV18 to TRBJ2-2; TRBD1 is a possible D gene (5 bases). Germline assignment: CDR1 KGHSH and CDR2 LQKENI. V shed 2 bases and J shed 2 bases, with 6 bases lying between them. The CDR3 runs to 14 residues. The CDR3 nucleotides read TGTGCCAGCTCACCAAGGACAAACACCGGGGAGCTGTTTTTT. Protein sequence: CASSPRTNTGELFF.

The table lists this clone with a count of one. This chain links TRBV27 with TRBJ2-2; 8 nucleotides align to TRBD2. This CDR3 region has 15 residues. Germline assignment: CDR1 MNHEY and CDR2 SMNVEV (reference sequence). V lost 4 bases, J lost 3 bases, and 4 bases stayed unmatched. DNA of the CDR3: TGTGCCAGCAGTTCCCCTAGCGGGTACACCGGGGAGCTGTTTTTT. It encodes CASSSPSGYTGELFF.

The chain joins TRBV5-4 to TRBJ1-1, with D possibly TRBD1 on 5 matching bases. The CDR3 is 15 amino acids. The germline gives CDR1 SGHNT, CDR2 YYREEE (reference sequence). The germline V and J ends were trimmed by 4 bases and 0 bases, with 13 bases remaining between them. The DNA of the CDR3 is TGTGCCAGCAGCCGAATCGCCAGGGTGAACACTGAAGCTTTCTTT. This gives the protein CASSRIARVNTEAFF.

This rearrangement joins TRBV29-1 to TRBJ2-7, with D possibly matching TRBD1 (5 bases). V lost 7 bases and J lost 3, with 13 bases in between. The CDR3 loop spans 12 amino acids. Germline-derived CDR1 and CDR2 are SQVTM and ANQGSEA. The CDR3 loop is CSGRTGDYEQYF. The CDR3 DNA sequence: TGCAGCGGCAGAACAGGAGACTACGAGCAGTACTTC.

This clone was seen a handful of times. V gene TRBV11-2 combines with J gene TRBJ2-7, with D tentatively TRBD1 (6 bases). CDR3 length: 13 residues. Germline V gives CDR1 SGHAT, CDR2 FQNNGV. With 5 bases removed from V and 3 bases from J, the gap between germline ends came to 11 bases. CDR3 nucleotides: TGTGCCAGCAGCCGACAGGTTAGCTACGAGCAGTACTTC. This translates into CASSRQVSYEQYF.

The chain employs TRBV14 and TRBJ1-1; no firm D call. Trimming removed 2 bases at V and 1 base at J, with 14 bases between. CDR1 is SGHDN, CDR2 FVKESK, per germline. The CDR3 is 16 residues long. The CDR3 sequence is CASSQLSLYSNTEAFF. The CDR3 coding sequence is TGTGCCAGCAGCCAATTATCCTTATATTCGAACACTGAAGCTTTCTTT.

The J gene is TRBJ2-7, the V gene TRBV11-2, with 9 bases fitting TRBD1. Trimming took 4 bases from V and 2 from J; bases not matched to a gene: 12. This CDR3 is 17 amino acids long. Germline values: CDR1 SGHAT, CDR2 FQNNGV. The CDR3 sequence: CASSSGGRGTGTYEQYF. In DNA, the CDR3 is TGTGCCAGCAGCTCCGGTGGTCGCGGGACAGGGACCTACGAGCAGTACTTC.

The chain is built from TRBV2 and TRBJ2-3, with D perhaps matching TRBD1 (6 bases). V was clipped by 4 bases and J by 6 bases, with 11 bases between them. CDR3 length: 13 residues. CDR1 is SNHLY and CDR2 is FYNNEI in the germline V gene. The CDR3 loop reads CASSVLDSDTQYF. CDR3 sequence (DNA): TGTGCCAGCAGTGTTCTGGACAGTGATACGCAGTATTTT.

This rearrangement joins TRBV2 to TRBJ2-3; tentatively, D is TRBD1 (5 bases). The CDR3 runs 12 residues. In germline, CDR1 is SNHLY, CDR2 FYNNEI. Trimming removed 6 bases from V and 9 bases from J, with 13 bases in between. The CDR3 nucleotides read TGTGCCAGCAGGGGCAGGGTAGGCACGCAGTATTTT. This translates into CASRGRVGTQYF.

The chain links TRBV2 to TRBJ2-3, with 8 bases lining up with TRBD2. The CDR3 has 13 residues. Germline assignment: CDR1 SNHLY and CDR2 FYNNEI. V trimming: 4 bases; J trimming: 4 bases; junction bases outside the gene matches: 1. CDR3 protein: CASSGREADTQYF. Written as DNA, the CDR3 is TGTGCCAGCAGTGGGCGGGAGGCAGATACGCAGTATTTT. Full variable domain (remainder filled in from reference TRBV2 and TRBJ2-3): EPEVTQTPSHQVTQMGQEVILRCVPISNHLYFYWYRQILGQKVEFLVSFYNNEISEKSEIFDDQFSVERPDGSNFTLKIRSTKLEDSAMYFCASSGREADTQYFGPGTRLTVL.

This chain links TRBV19 with TRBJ2-7; D gene uncertain. Germline V gene lookup returns CDR1 LNHDA and CDR2 SQIVND (reference sequence). V gave up 0 bases and J gave up 5 bases, with 8 bases separating them. The CDR3 runs to 13 residues. CDR3 amino acids: CASSIDLGDEQYF. DNA for the CDR3: TGTGCCAGTAGTATAGATTTAGGAGACGAGCAGTACTTC.

This rearrangement joins TRBV7-8 to TRBJ2-1, with 9 bases that match TRBD1. The V segment lost 10 bases and the J segment 0 bases; nucleotides outside the gene matches: 10. Germline lookup yields CDR1 SGHVS and CDR2 FQNEAQ. This CDR3 has 16 amino acids. CDR3 bases: TGTGCCACCGCAATACAGGGGGCGTTCTCCTACAATGAGCAGTTCTTC. It encodes CATAIQGAFSYNEQFF. Based on the CDR3 plus reference TRBV7-8 and TRBJ2-1, the full variable domain is GAGVSQSPRYKVAKRGQDVALRCDPISGHVSLFWYQQALGQGPEFLTYFQNEAQLDKSGLPSDRFFAERPEGSVSTLKIQRTQQEDSAVYLCATAIQGAFSYNEQFFGPGTRLTVL.

The chain employs TRBV19 and TRBJ2-7; 7 nucleotides match TRBD2. The CDR3 extends over 15 amino acids. The V gene's germline CDR1 is LNHDA and CDR2 SQIVND (reference sequence). V was pared by 5 bases and J by 4 bases, with 11 bases of the junction left unmatched. As DNA, the CDR3 is TGTGCCAGTAGTGGGGGACTATTGGGGGGATACGAGCAGTACTTC. Translating it yields CASSGGLLGGYEQYF. Full variable domain (rest looked up from reference TRBV19 and TRBJ2-7): DGGITQSPKYLFRKEGQNVTLSCEQNLNHDAMYWYRQDPGQGLRLIYYSQIVNDFQKGDIAEGYSVSREKKESFPLTVTSAQKNPTAFYLCASSGGLLGGYEQYFGPGTRLTVT.

The gene calls are TRBV25-1 and TRBJ2-1; D not resolved. In germline, CDR1 is MGHDK, CDR2 SYGVNS. The CDR3 spans 13 residues. V was clipped by 4 bases and J by 7 bases, with 11 bases between them. The DNA for the CDR3 is TGTGCCAGCAGTGGGTGGCTGGCTAATGAGCAGTTCTTC. This sequence encodes CASSGWLANEQFF.

The V call is TRBV14, the J call TRBJ1-4; D unclear. This CDR3 has 14 residues. V lost 0 bases to trimming and J lost 11 bases, with 13 bases between them. CDR1 and CDR2 (germline): SGHDN, FVKESK. The CDR3 bases are TGTGCCAGCAGCCAAGAATACCGGGGAAGCAAACTGTTTTTT. This codes for CASSQEYRGSKLFF.

The chain combines TRBV6-5 with TRBJ2-2; D is possibly TRBD1 (5 bases). Germline V gene data show CDR1 as MNHEY and CDR2 as SVGAGI. Trimming took 0 bases from V and 6 from J, leaving 5 bases between them. There are 13 residues in the CDR3. This CDR3 is CASSYSGPGELFF. In DNA, the CDR3 is TGTGCCAGCAGTTACTCGGGGCCCGGGGAGCTGTTTTTT.